One TCR beta chain is described in this entry. Its recognized antigen is unknown. The sample holds no much larger clone one base away, and base qualities are not on file. Healthy HIV-negative adults with no recently reported acute infections or vaccinations were included as donors. Every donor was a Caucasian adult living in Nashville, Tennessee, USA. For unsorted samples, some 100 million PBMCs were counted, and genomic DNA was extracted using the QIAamp DNA Blood Mini kit. Blood was obtained by leukapheresis, after which PBMCs were separated by Ficoll-Histopaque density gradient centrifugation and cryopreserved in liquid nitrogen vapor phase. Using the deep immunoSEQ assay, multiplex PCR amplified TCR CDR3 regions from genomic DNA. Extracted genomic DNA from each cell subset was spread evenly across all wells of several immunoSEQ 96-well plates, with each plate serving as a replicate. For unsorted PBMC, around 0.3 ug genomic DNA, equal to 25,000 to 35,000 T cell genomes, was loaded into each replicate PCR. Unsorted PBMC genomic DNA was sequenced across ten immunoSEQ deep assay plates. Purified libraries were quantified with a Qubit 3.0 fluorometer, sized on a Bioanalyzer 2100, and re-quantified with the KAPA Library Quantification kit. Every immunoSEQ 96-well plate was sequenced on a dedicated single-read 150-cycle Illumina NextSeq 550 flow cell. The original methods were these. Because the immunoSEQ output held only junctional sequences and lacked quality scores, the filtering could not match the filtering applied to full-length reads. Sequences were annotated with PyIR, a Python wrapper for IgBLAST v1.9, using IMGT germline references to assign V/J genes and CDR3. Any read was removed if the V/J assignment was weak (E-value above 1e-6), the CDR3 was missing, or the read contained stop codons, out-of-frame junctions, or ambiguous translated residues. V3J clonotypes were defined as sequences sharing the same inferred V gene, J gene, and CDR3 amino acid sequence. Percentage overlap between repertoires was computed as shared unique clonotypes divided by the size of the smaller repertoire. Three approaches were used to assess repertoire richness: RTK rarefaction, the Chao1 estimator, and Recon v2.1 estimates of unobserved clonotypes. Held by TCRdb, this immuneACCESS table contains in-frame sequences only and omits some clones. Under half of the omission traces to an unresolved V gene where checked; the cause of the rest is unknown. That table supplies the V and J calls and clone size; D and trimming were determined from the DNA. Present in this sample are about 460,000 clones, roughly 80% of which were seen just once. The ten largest clones add up to around 11% of the sample.

These data are taken from a study of shared clonotypes between healthy human individuals (dated by TCRdb to 2020 to 2021). Regarding the complete study: Three men and two women, aged 18 to 49 years, made up the cohort. To estimate repertoire size and how much clonotypes are shared between individuals, the study performed deep sequencing of blood TCR repertoires from a handful of healthy adults. Different laboratories and diverse techniques were used to prepare libraries and sequence TCR repertoires, to increase sequencing depth and limit assay-specific biases. Between about 0.85 and 10 billion PBMCs per donor were obtained by leukapheresis. Summary of the overall study and its limitations: Sampling was restricted to blood, and TCR repertoires in tissues likely differ from the TCR repertoires found in blood. Pairwise subsampling led to the expectation that sequencing depth would affect the degree of clonotype sharing among donors. The genetic and exposure-history diversity represented was limited by the small number of donors.

V gives up 0 bases and J gives up 4 bases, and the segment between their germline ends measures 19 bases. Inclusive of the bounding cysteine and phenylalanine, the CDR3 is 17 residues long. The entry retains the CDR3 DNA only, 51 bases that are in frame from base 1. The germline V gene yields LGHNT for CDR1 and FRNRAP for CDR2. This receptor was obtained from a woman aged 40 to 50 in good health. Some clones in this sample may be carry-over from other donors' samples. The sequenced sample consisted of PBMCs. The chain is assembled from TRBV12-5 and TRBJ2-7; the D gene is perhaps TRBD1, from 6 matching bases. The CDR3 loop reads CASGLVQDSNKGYEQYF. The bases are TGTGCTAGTGGTTTGGTCCAGGACAGCAATAAGGGATACGAGCAGTACTTC.